The clone carrying this T cell receptor (beta chain) was seen only once. The data belong to a study of cytomegalovirus exposure and HLA in healthy donors. The CDR3 totals 14 residues. Trimming removed 6 bases from V and 5 bases from J; junction bases left unmatched: 10. CDR1 MDHEN and CDR2 SYDVKM come from the germline V gene. PCR amplification relied on 60 Vbeta primers (plus 13 Jbeta primers). The protocol was immunoSEQ multiplex PCR, while the TCRdb copy is restricted to in-frame clones and leaves out a portion. The data show about 130,000 clones, approximately 80% seen once. The sample taken for sequencing was PBMCs. This TCR came from a man aged 25 to 40 in good health and CMV-seronegative. The V and J genes are TRBV28 and TRBJ2-7; 7 bases match TRBD1. The CDR3 loop reads CASSRRTGDDEQYF. CDR3 in DNA: TGTGCCAGCAGCCGGAGGACAGGTGACGACGAGCAGTACTTC.